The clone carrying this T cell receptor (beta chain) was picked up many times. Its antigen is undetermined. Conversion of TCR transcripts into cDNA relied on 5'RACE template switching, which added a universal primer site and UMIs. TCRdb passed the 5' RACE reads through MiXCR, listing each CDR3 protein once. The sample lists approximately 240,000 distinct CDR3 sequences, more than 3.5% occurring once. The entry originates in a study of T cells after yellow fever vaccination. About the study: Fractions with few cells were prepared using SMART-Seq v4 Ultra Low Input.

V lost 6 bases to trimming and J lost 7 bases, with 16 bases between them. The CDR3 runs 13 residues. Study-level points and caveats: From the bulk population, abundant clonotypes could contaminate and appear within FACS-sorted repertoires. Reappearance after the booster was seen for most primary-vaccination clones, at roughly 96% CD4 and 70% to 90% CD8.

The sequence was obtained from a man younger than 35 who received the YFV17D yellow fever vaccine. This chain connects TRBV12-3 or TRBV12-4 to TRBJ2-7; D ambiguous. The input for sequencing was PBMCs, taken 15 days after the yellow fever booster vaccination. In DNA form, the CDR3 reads TGTGCCAGCAGCCCAGACTGGAACTGGGAGCAGTACTTC. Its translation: CASSPDWNWEQYF.